This TCR beta chain is drawn from a study of T cell repertoires in cytomegalovirus infection. As for the study in general: Both CMV infection and a matching HLA type were indicated by public TCR beta signatures. Study-level findings and limits: HLA-C-restricted CMV clonotypes gave the most frequent clonotype in two of eight donors. Summed frequency of public TCR beta families distinguished CMV carriers with the relevant HLA.

The CDR3 length is 15 residues. Germline CDR1 DFQATT, CDR2 SNEGSKA (reference sequence). V was cut by 0 bases and J by 5 bases, with 14 bases left in between. From the reads, TCRdb called clonotypes with MiXCR, one entry per CDR3 protein. The sample contains some 350,000 distinct CDR3 sequences, 15% to 20% of which appear only once. This clonotype was seen only a few times. What it binds is not known. This receptor was obtained from a human donor in good health (CMV status not recorded). Some clones in this sample may be carry-over from other donors' samples. V and J are TRBV20-1 and TRBJ1-5; perhaps TRBD1 as D (5 bases). Sample: PBMCs. The CDR3 reads CSARDPARVDQPQHF. In DNA, the CDR3 is TGCAGTGCTAGAGATCCGGCCAGGGTTGATCAGCCCCAGCATTTT.